This T cell receptor (beta chain) was retrieved from a study of CD4 T cells in relation to SARS-CoV-2 and coronaviruses. Study in general: TCR beta CDR3s were sequenced after approximately ten-day antigen culture of PBMCs. Whole-study findings and limits: No donor gave both pre-pandemic and post-infection samples. Compared with monoreactive clones, crossreactive clones showed significantly weaker SARS-CoV-2 expansion.

The CDR3 is made up of 13 amino acids. Trimming removed 5 bases at V and 1 base at J, with 5 bases between. In regard to this clone: Its matching antigen is unknown.

The unexposed donors gave CD4+ T cells in about 2010-2019, prior to COVID-19. The cells were cultured for roughly 11 days before CD4+ T cells were isolated. Cells permitting, SARS-CoV-2 S/N and four cold-coronavirus spikes were tested on unexposed-donor CD4+ T cells. Assay: immunoSEQ multiplex PCR; the TCRdb copy retains only in-frame clones and omits some. The table lists tens of thousands of clones, 60% to 85% of them singletons, with over 15% in the top ten. The source material was CD4+ T cells from PBMCs, cultured in vitro. The TCR comes from a human donor in good health. The V and J genes are TRBV12-3 or TRBV12-4 and TRBJ2-2; D unclear. In DNA, the CDR3 is TGTGCCAGCAGTAGATGGAACACCGGGGAGCTGTTTTTT. Translation gives CASSRWNTGELFF.